This TCR beta chain was identified during a study of spatial heterogeneity in lung cancer (dated by TCRdb to the late 2010s). General notes on the study: The donors were some 72 patients from the lung TRACERx cohort who had early-stage, untreated non-small cell lung cancer. TCR repertoire features were related to nonsynonymous mutation counts determined by whole-exome sequencing of tumor tissue. Both alpha and beta chains were TCR-sequenced in 210 or so tumor regions, under 70 matched nontumor lung samples and roughly 50 PBMC samples obtained at surgery. In the raw uncorrected reads, each unique combination of TCR and UMI appeared on average more than ten times. Follow-up PBMC samples were sequenced whenever available, with a median time to follow-up of approximately two years after resection. More beta-chain than alpha-chain transcripts were consistently detected, likely reflecting higher beta-chain transcript abundance. TCR alpha and beta repertoires were quantitatively compared across multiple tumor regions, matched nontumor lung and blood in non-small cell lung cancer. The full study reports these points: Ubiquitous expanded tumor TCRs were detected in blood more often at tumor resection than at routine follow-up. Confirming at a functional level the hypothesis that regional TCRs recognize regional mutations was considered to require additional single-cell paired TCR alpha and beta sequencing. Only 13 to 15 patients were included in comparisons of baseline and follow-up blood repertoires.

Comment on this clonotype: Its cognate antigen has yet to be identified. No much larger clonotype is one base removed from it; base qualities were not supplied. This beta chain is a stray sequence in a library constructed for alpha chains; its clone size is not meaningful.

Reading the label with the study, this specimen's time point is: blood at routine non-recurrence follow-up after resection. For TCR sequencing, whole RNA was extracted from tumor and nontumor lung tissue, or from cryopreserved PBMC samples, and no cell sorting was done. A patient was chosen for TCR sequencing only when enough RNA was available from at least two tumor regions. The method was 5' RACE. The instrument was a NextSeq 500. In the TCR library protocol, a unique molecular identifier was attached to each TCR cDNA molecule so that PCR and sequencing errors could be corrected. In the paper's pipeline: Decombinator tools were used for TCR identification, UMI-based error correction and CDR3 extraction. TCRs above a frequency of 2 per 1,000, corresponding to the top 1% of the tumor frequency distribution, were defined as expanded. Rényi diversity was computed with the R vegan package after subsampling each repertoire 100 times to 5,000 TCRs. CDR3 similarity networks were constructed using string-kernel similarity of amino acid triplets, with links drawn between CDR3s whose pairwise similarity was above 0.82. The public reads were run again by TCRdb, first through fastp at Q25 and then through MiXCR, and only productive beta chains were kept. Each entry is one CDR3 protein sequence, shown with its most common DNA and genes. The V and J calls shown here were made by TCRdb, not taken from the authors' results. This sample has 2,500 to 3,500 distinct CDR3 sequences in its table, and 55% of those were observed once. Around 3% of the sample lies in the top ten.

Sequences MNHEY (CDR1) and SVGAGI (CDR2) are obtained from the germline V gene. There are 13 amino acids in the CDR3, from cysteine to phenylalanine inclusive. This entry keeps only the CDR3 DNA: 39 bases, framed from base 1. Relative to germline, V is missing 6 bases and J is missing 2 bases, with 0 bases of the junction outside any gene match. The specimen comprised PBMCs, sampled at follow-up. The chain uses TRBV6-5 and TRBJ2-1; 8 central bases correspond to TRBD1. This sequence was found in a male donor with early-stage non-small cell lung cancer. The nucleotide sequence reads as follows: TGTGCCAGCAGGGGACAGGCCTACAATGAGCAGTTCTTC. Translated, it gives CASRGQAYNEQFF.